A selection of T cell receptor beta chains follows, all from one sample in a study of cytomegalovirus exposure and HLA in healthy donors. Here immunoSEQ multiplex PCR was the method, and the copy in TCRdb shows in-frame clones only, minus some. The sample includes 200,000 to 300,000 clones, almost 85% of them seen just once. Sequenced: PBMCs. The receptors come from a middle-aged woman in good health and CMV-seropositive. Each CDR3 is given with its conserved first and last residue. Each record gives: V gene, D gene, clone size, CDR3 length, J gene, CDR3 protein, CDR3 DNA. A D gene is named only where the DNA matches it firmly. Clone size is shown for a subset of rows, as once, few, many or a class of expanded clone.

v_gene: TRBV30; d_gene: -; abundance: -; len: 11; j_gene: TRBJ2-3; CDR3aa: CAWTFTDTQYF; CDR3nt: TGTGCCTGGACTTTCACAGATACGCAGTATTTT
v_gene: TRBV5-1; d_gene: TRBD2; abundance: -; len: 14; j_gene: TRBJ2-7; CDR3aa: CASSWTSGNYEQYF; CDR3nt: TGCGCCAGCAGCTGGACTAGCGGGAACTACGAGCAGTACTTC
v_gene: TRBV7-8; d_gene: TRBD1; abundance: -; len: 15; j_gene: TRBJ2-7; CDR3aa: CASRDTGGKYYEQYF; CDR3nt: TGTGCCAGCAGAGATACAGGGGGTAAATACTACGAGCAGTACTTC
v_gene: TRBV7-2; d_gene: TRBD2; abundance: -; len: 14; j_gene: TRBJ2-7; CDR3aa: CASSGTSGPYEQYF; CDR3nt: TGTGCCAGCAGCGGGACTAGCGGACCCTACGAGCAGTACTTC
v_gene: TRBV6-6; d_gene: TRBD1; abundance: few; len: 12; j_gene: TRBJ2-7; CDR3aa: CASSTGDGPSNF; CDR3nt: TGTGCCAGCAGTACAGGGGACGGCCCCTCTAACTTC
v_gene: TRBV29-1; d_gene: -; abundance: -; len: 10; j_gene: TRBJ1-1; CDR3aa: CSVEALEAFF; CDR3nt: TGCAGCGTTGAAGCCCTCGAAGCTTTCTTT
v_gene: TRBV28; d_gene: TRBD1; abundance: -; len: 15; j_gene: TRBJ2-5; CDR3aa: CASSLGAGGWKTQYF; CDR3nt: TGTGCCAGCAGTTTAGGAGCAGGGGGCTGGAAGACCCAGTACTTC
v_gene: TRBV30; d_gene: TRBD2; abundance: -; len: 14; j_gene: TRBJ2-1; CDR3aa: CAWSTSGRVNEQFF; CDR3nt: TGTGCCTGGAGCACTAGCGGGAGGGTAAATGAGCAGTTCTTC
v_gene: TRBV6-5; d_gene: TRBD1; abundance: -; len: 13; j_gene: TRBJ2-1; CDR3aa: CASRGTGEDEQFF; CDR3nt: TGTGCCAGCAGGGGGACAGGAGAGGATGAGCAGTTCTTC
v_gene: TRBV11-2; d_gene: TRBD1; abundance: -; len: 14; j_gene: TRBJ2-5; CDR3aa: CASSENRGLETQYF; CDR3nt: TGTGCCAGCAGCGAAAACAGGGGGCTGGAGACCCAGTACTTC
v_gene: TRBV10-2; d_gene: -; abundance: -; len: 16; j_gene: TRBJ2-1; CDR3aa: CASSDPWQVFDNEQFF; CDR3nt: TGCGCCAGCAGTGACCCGTGGCAGGTGTTTGACAATGAGCAGTTCTTC
v_gene: TRBV7-6; d_gene: -; abundance: -; len: 15; j_gene: TRBJ2-7; CDR3aa: CASSPGQRPGYEQYF; CDR3nt: TGTGCCAGCAGCCCCGGACAGAGGCCAGGCTACGAGCAGTACTTC
v_gene: TRBV7-2; d_gene: -; abundance: -; len: 15; j_gene: TRBJ2-7; CDR3aa: CASSLFSGATYEQYF; CDR3nt: TGTGCCAGCAGCTTATTTAGCGGTGCCACCTACGAGCAGTACTTC
v_gene: TRBV7-9; d_gene: TRBD1; abundance: -; len: 16; j_gene: TRBJ2-7; CDR3aa: CASSPVRDRATYEQYF; CDR3nt: TGTGCCAGCAGTCCCGTGCGGGACAGGGCCACCTACGAGCAGTACTTC
v_gene: TRBV18; d_gene: -; abundance: -; len: 14; j_gene: TRBJ1-2; CDR3aa: CASSPGTPNYGYTF; CDR3nt: TGTGCCAGCTCACCGGGGACACCCAACTATGGCTACACCTTC
v_gene: TRBV9; d_gene: -; abundance: -; len: 15; j_gene: TRBJ2-2; CDR3aa: CASTPGGTNTGELFF; CDR3nt: TGTGCCAGCACCCCCGGGGGAACGAACACCGGGGAGCTGTTTTTT
v_gene: TRBV28; d_gene: TRBD1; abundance: -; len: 16; j_gene: TRBJ1-3; CDR3aa: CASSVPGTGAGNTIYF; CDR3nt: TGTGCCAGCAGTGTCCCCGGGACAGGGGCTGGAAACACCATATATTTT
v_gene: TRBV18; d_gene: -; abundance: -; len: 14; j_gene: TRBJ1-2; CDR3aa: CASSPPASLGGYTF; CDR3nt: TGTGCCAGCTCACCACCGGCCAGCCTCGGGGGCTACACCTTC
v_gene: TRBV6-6; d_gene: TRBD1; abundance: once; len: 15; j_gene: TRBJ1-5; CDR3aa: CASRQGDFYNQPQHF; CDR3nt: TGTGCCAGCAGGCAGGGGGATTTCTATAATCAGCCCCAGCATTTT
v_gene: TRBV7-3; d_gene: -; abundance: -; len: 14; j_gene: TRBJ2-1; CDR3aa: CASSSPGAYNEQFF; CDR3nt: TGTGCCAGCAGCTCCCCAGGGGCCTACAATGAGCAGTTCTTC
v_gene: TRBV25-1; d_gene: -; abundance: -; len: 14; j_gene: TRBJ2-7; CDR3aa: CASSEYRTDYEQYF; CDR3nt: TGTGCCAGCAGTGAATATAGGACAGACTACGAGCAGTACTTC
v_gene: TRBV28; d_gene: -; abundance: -; len: 13; j_gene: TRBJ2-5; CDR3aa: CASSFAGEETQYF; CDR3nt: TGTGCCAGCAGTTTCGCAGGGGAAGAGACCCAGTACTTC
v_gene: TRBV28; d_gene: TRBD1; abundance: -; len: 15; j_gene: TRBJ2-7; CDR3aa: CASSTQQGTPYEQYF; CDR3nt: TGTGCCAGCAGTACCCAACAGGGGACCCCTTACGAGCAGTACTTC
v_gene: TRBV27; d_gene: TRBD1; abundance: -; len: 14; j_gene: TRBJ1-5; CDR3aa: CASRTGFRDQPQHF; CDR3nt: TGTGCCAGCAGGACAGGGTTCCGTGATCAGCCCCAGCATTTT
v_gene: TRBV7-6; d_gene: TRBD2; abundance: -; len: 15; j_gene: TRBJ2-1; CDR3aa: CASSFRAGGPHEQFF; CDR3nt: TGTGCCAGCAGCTTTAGGGCGGGAGGGCCACATGAGCAGTTCTTC
v_gene: TRBV4-1; d_gene: TRBD2; abundance: -; len: 15; j_gene: TRBJ2-1; CDR3aa: CASSQSTSGRMEQFF; CDR3nt: TGCGCCAGCAGCCAAAGCACTAGCGGGAGGATGGAGCAGTTCTTC
v_gene: TRBV11-3; d_gene: TRBD2; abundance: -; len: 14; j_gene: TRBJ2-2; CDR3aa: CASSSLAGTGELFF; CDR3nt: TGTGCCAGCAGCTCCTTAGCGGGCACCGGGGAGCTGTTTTTT
v_gene: TRBV7-8; d_gene: -; abundance: few; len: 14; j_gene: TRBJ2-5; CDR3aa: CASSLYEGQETQYF; CDR3nt: TGTGCCAGCAGCTTATACGAGGGTCAAGAGACCCAGTACTTC
v_gene: TRBV5-4; d_gene: -; abundance: -; len: 16; j_gene: TRBJ2-2; CDR3aa: CASSLGISPAAGELFF; CDR3nt: TGTGCCAGCAGCTTAGGAATATCCCCAGCGGCCGGGGAGCTGTTTTTT
v_gene: TRBV5-4; d_gene: -; abundance: -; len: 14; j_gene: TRBJ2-5; CDR3aa: CASSLDSREETQYF; CDR3nt: TGTGCCAGCAGCTTGGATAGCAGGGAAGAGACCCAGTACTTC
v_gene: TRBV27; d_gene: TRBD1; abundance: once; len: 16; j_gene: TRBJ2-7; CDR3aa: CASSFRGWDRFHEQYF; CDR3nt: TGTGCCAGCAGTTTCCGAGGATGGGACAGGTTCCACGAGCAGTACTTC
v_gene: TRBV11-3; d_gene: TRBD2; abundance: few; len: 14; j_gene: TRBJ2-1; CDR3aa: CASSLTAGVNEQFF; CDR3nt: TGTGCCAGCAGCTTAACGGCGGGAGTCAATGAGCAGTTCTTC
v_gene: TRBV6-1; d_gene: TRBD1; abundance: -; len: 17; j_gene: TRBJ1-2; CDR3aa: CASKEAGTEKTNYGYTF; CDR3nt: TGTGCCAGCAAAGAAGCGGGGACAGAGAAGACTAACTATGGCTACACCTTC
v_gene: TRBV7-9; d_gene: -; abundance: -; len: 13; j_gene: TRBJ1-2; CDR3aa: CASSFSGPGGYTF; CDR3nt: TGTGCCAGCAGCTTTTCAGGGCCCGGCGGCTACACCTTC
v_gene: TRBV6-5; d_gene: -; abundance: -; len: 13; j_gene: TRBJ1-1; CDR3aa: CASSIQMNTEAFF; CDR3nt: TGTGCCAGCAGCATACAGATGAACACTGAAGCTTTCTTT
v_gene: TRBV28; d_gene: -; abundance: -; len: 14; j_gene: TRBJ2-7; CDR3aa: CASSRAGTLGEQYF; CDR3nt: TGTGCCAGCAGTCGCGCGGGGACCTTGGGCGAGCAGTACTTC